This T cell receptor (beta chain) was captured by sequencing in a study of T-cell memory formation after mild COVID-19. Study overall: Largely, TCR clusters stayed within a single donor.

From 5'RACE with constant-segment primers came TCR alpha and TCR beta cDNA libraries that carried sample barcodes and UMIs. Via MiXCR, TCRdb re-called the 5' RACE reads, giving one row per CDR3 protein. The top ten clones hold 12% of a sample with 450,000 to 700,000 distinct CDR3 sequences, over 15% of them seen once. Notes on the study in general: The study found balanced CD4/CD8 in clones contracting day 15 to 85 and a CD4+ lean in later expanders. The appearance of some responding clones in pre-infection memory suggested that cross-reactive memory joined.

This clonotype was recorded only once. Its antigen is not identified. Germline lookup yields CDR1 SNHLY and CDR2 FYNNEI. The CDR3 runs 15 residues. V shed 5 bases, J shed 8 bases, and the junction held 6 bases outside the gene matches. Source material: PBMCs or a T cell subset sorted from them (not recorded which). The TCR was taken from an adult woman who had mild COVID-19 (a few samples of this study predate the infection). Cell type and time point are not known. The chain recombines TRBV2 with TRBJ1-6; 10 positions match TRBD1. The CDR3 sequence is CASSSTGQGDSPLHF. In DNA, the CDR3 is TGTGCCAGCAGTTCTACTGGACAGGGGGATTCACCCCTCCACTTT.